The present TCR beta chain was sequenced within a study of molecular identifiers for immune sequencing clone quantification. Libraries of bulk TCR were made by previously described methods (with listed TCR primers). TCRdb re-called the PCR reads through MiXCR, storing one row per CDR3 protein. The sample lists hundreds of thousands of distinct CDR3 sequences, 20% occurring once. This clonotype was counted between two and nine times. V was clipped by 4 bases and J by 5 bases; unmatched bases: 9. The V gene's germline CDR1 is SEHNR and CDR2 FQNEAQ (reference sequence). The CDR3 runs 15 residues. This sequence joins TRBV7-9 and TRBJ1-1, with 8 bases fitting TRBD1. The receptor was isolated from a human donor in good health. Some libraries in this study had Jurkat cell RNA spiked in. The material sequenced was naive CD8+ T cells from blood, with Jurkat cell RNA spiked in. The subset: FACS-sorted CD8+CD4-CCR7+CD45RA+ naive T cells. The CDR3 DNA reads TGTGCCAGCAGCTCCAACCGGGACAGGACGACTGAAGCTTTCTTT. Residues: CASSSNRDRTTEAFF.